The clone carrying this TCR delta chain qualifies as medium-sized. This specimen comes from a study of gamma-delta T cells after stem cell transplantation. TCRdb re-analyzed the RT-PCR reads via CATT. The table lists some 2,000 delta-chain clones, about 22% of them singletons. CDR1 GEAIGNYY and CDR2 EKD come from the germline V gene. Trimming cost V 3 bases and J 0 bases; bases outside gene matches: 26. The CDR3 sequence is 23 residues long. Specimen: gamma-delta T cells. The chain combines TRDV2 with TRDJ1; 11 positions agree with TRDD3. This sequence originates from a human donor. It is not recorded whose cells these are; they may come from a transplant donor. The CDR3 DNA follows: TGTGCCTGTGACCTCCTTAGGGGGTTGCTGGGGGATACTCCGAAGAATTACACCGATAAACTCATCTTT. Translation: CACDLLRGLLGDTPKNYTDKLIF.